These T cell receptor beta chains were read from a single sample in a study of T-cell memory formation after mild COVID-19. In TCRdb, the 5' RACE reads were re-called with MiXCR into one record per CDR3 protein. The sample has 90,000 to 120,000 distinct CDR3 sequences; approximately 15% are singletons. Input material: PBMCs or a T cell subset sorted from them (not recorded which). Receptor source: a man aged 18-30 years who had mild COVID-19 (a few samples of this study predate the infection). Cell type and time point are not known. Each CDR3 is given with its conserved first and last residue. Fields, in order: CDR3 length, V gene, J gene, clone size, D gene, CDR3 protein, CDR3 DNA. A D gene is named only where the DNA matches it firmly. Not every row has a clone size; where given, it reads once, few, many or a size class.

cdr3_length: 16; v_call: TRBV29-1; j_call: TRBJ1-2; clone_size: few; d_call: TRBD1; cdr3_aa: CSVVDRGREFRYGYTF; cdr3_nt: TGCAGCGTTGTAGACAGGGGGCGCGAGTTTCGGTATGGCTACACCTTC
cdr3_length: 12; v_call: TRBV7-6; j_call: TRBJ2-1; clone_size: few; d_call: NA; cdr3_aa: CASSSNRYEQFF; cdr3_nt: TGTGCCAGCAGCTCCAACCGGTATGAGCAGTTCTTC
cdr3_length: 17; v_call: TRBV4-1; j_call: TRBJ1-2; clone_size: NA; d_call: NA; cdr3_aa: CASSQDPYRVLDYGYTF; cdr3_nt: TGCGCCAGCAGCCAAGATCCGTACAGGGTACTGGACTATGGCTACACCTTC
cdr3_length: 16; v_call: TRBV7-2; j_call: TRBJ2-7; clone_size: NA; d_call: NA; cdr3_aa: CASSLEPGGLSYEQYF; cdr3_nt: TGTGCCAGCAGCTTAGAACCCGGGGGCCTTTCCTACGAGCAGTACTTC
cdr3_length: 17; v_call: TRBV15; j_call: TRBJ1-1; clone_size: NA; d_call: TRBD1; cdr3_aa: CATSEMGQGIRPNEAFF; cdr3_nt: TGTGCCACCAGCGAGATGGGACAGGGGATTCGTCCCAATGAAGCTTTCTTT
cdr3_length: 14; v_call: TRBV11-2; j_call: TRBJ2-3; clone_size: few; d_call: NA; cdr3_aa: CASSLAFRTDTQYF; cdr3_nt: TGTGCCAGCAGCTTAGCCTTCCGCACAGATACGCAGTATTTT
cdr3_length: 17; v_call: TRBV7-9; j_call: TRBJ2-3; clone_size: few; d_call: TRBD2; cdr3_aa: CASRPGLAGLSTDTQYF; cdr3_nt: TGTGCCAGCAGACCGGGACTAGCGGGGCTTAGCACAGATACGCAGTATTTT
cdr3_length: 15; v_call: TRBV6-5; j_call: TRBJ1-2; clone_size: NA; d_call: NA; cdr3_aa: CASSYGSGEIYGYTF; cdr3_nt: TGTGCCAGCAGTTACGGGTCAGGGGAAATCTATGGCTACACCTTC
cdr3_length: 16; v_call: TRBV5-6; j_call: TRBJ1-4; clone_size: many; d_call: TRBD1; cdr3_aa: CASSLLQGAANEKLFF; cdr3_nt: TGTGCCAGCAGCCTACTACAGGGGGCAGCTAATGAAAAACTGTTTTTT
cdr3_length: 14; v_call: TRBV7-3; j_call: TRBJ2-7; clone_size: many; d_call: NA; cdr3_aa: CASSLSAGPYEQYF; cdr3_nt: TGTGCCAGCAGCTTATCAGCGGGCCCCTACGAGCAGTACTTC
cdr3_length: 14; v_call: TRBV5-1; j_call: TRBJ1-6; clone_size: few; d_call: TRBD1; cdr3_aa: CASSSDRVDSPLHF; cdr3_nt: TGCGCCAGCAGCTCCGACAGGGTTGATTCACCCCTCCACTTT
cdr3_length: 16; v_call: TRBV20-1; j_call: TRBJ2-3; clone_size: NA; d_call: TRBD2; cdr3_aa: CSARDPTSGNTDTQYF; cdr3_nt: TGCAGTGCTAGGGACCCGACTAGCGGGAACACAGATACGCAGTATTTT
cdr3_length: 12; v_call: TRBV29-1; j_call: TRBJ2-7; clone_size: few; d_call: NA; cdr3_aa: CSVEGRAYEQYF; cdr3_nt: TGCAGCGTTGAAGGTCGGGCCTACGAGCAGTACTTC
cdr3_length: 16; v_call: TRBV20-1; j_call: TRBJ2-2; clone_size: NA; d_call: TRBD2; cdr3_aa: CSARRLAGANTGELFF; cdr3_nt: TGCAGTGCTAGGCGACTAGCGGGGGCCAACACCGGGGAGCTGTTTTTT
cdr3_length: 12; v_call: TRBV29-1; j_call: TRBJ1-2; clone_size: NA; d_call: NA; cdr3_aa: CSADNSPYGYTF; cdr3_nt: TGCAGCGCCGACAATTCCCCTTATGGCTACACCTTC
cdr3_length: 13; v_call: TRBV6-2/TRBV6-3; j_call: TRBJ2-1; clone_size: many; d_call: NA; cdr3_aa: CASSYDFGPQEFF; cdr3_nt: TGTGCCAGCAGTTACGATTTCGGGCCTCAGGAGTTCTTC
cdr3_length: 15; v_call: TRBV5-1; j_call: TRBJ2-3; clone_size: few; d_call: NA; cdr3_aa: CASSFSRAAGDTQYF; cdr3_nt: TGCGCCAGCAGCTTTTCCAGGGCCGCGGGAGATACGCAGTATTTT
cdr3_length: 12; v_call: TRBV11-2; j_call: TRBJ1-2; clone_size: NA; d_call: NA; cdr3_aa: CASSLGQSGYTF; cdr3_nt: TGTGCCAGCAGCTTAGGACAGTCGGGCTACACCTTC
cdr3_length: 17; v_call: TRBV7-9; j_call: TRBJ1-2; clone_size: many; d_call: NA; cdr3_aa: CASSNSTADAVLLGYTF; cdr3_nt: TGTGCCAGCAGCAACTCGACGGCGGACGCTGTCTTGTTGGGCTACACCTTC
cdr3_length: 13; v_call: TRBV9; j_call: TRBJ1-5; clone_size: few; d_call: NA; cdr3_aa: CASSVGTDQPQHF; cdr3_nt: TGTGCCAGCAGCGTAGGCACCGATCAGCCCCAGCATTTT
cdr3_length: 14; v_call: TRBV30; j_call: TRBJ2-5; clone_size: NA; d_call: NA; cdr3_aa: CAWSVFRAGETQYF; cdr3_nt: TGTGCCTGGAGTGTCTTCAGGGCTGGAGAGACCCAGTACTTC
cdr3_length: 16; v_call: TRBV12-3/TRBV12-4; j_call: TRBJ2-3; clone_size: few; d_call: TRBD1; cdr3_aa: CASSPGTGVITDTQYF; cdr3_nt: TGTGCCAGCAGTCCAGGGACAGGGGTGATCACAGATACGCAGTATTTT
cdr3_length: 13; v_call: TRBV6-6; j_call: TRBJ2-5; clone_size: many; d_call: NA; cdr3_aa: CATKPPGGKTQYF; cdr3_nt: TGTGCCACCAAACCGCCCGGGGGAAAGACCCAGTACTTC
cdr3_length: 16; v_call: TRBV7-9; j_call: TRBJ2-3; clone_size: NA; d_call: NA; cdr3_aa: CASSPPGGASTDTQYF; cdr3_nt: TGTGCCAGCAGCCCCCCCGGAGGGGCGAGCACAGATACGCAGTATTTT